The TCR beta chain under discussion was sequenced for a study of control samples from healthy donors and cancer patients. This table comes from immunoSEQ multiplex PCR, and its TCRdb copy is limited to in-frame clones, with some not included. Here the sample spans 140,000 or so clones, about 90% being singletons. Germline CDR1 LNHNV, CDR2 YYDKDF (reference sequence). This CDR3 has 12 residues. Between the trimmed V and J ends, which lost 3 bases and 3 bases, there was a span of 2 bases. This clone came up once. The chain couples TRBV15 to TRBJ1-4; unclear D gene. Sample: blood. This sequence was found in a man aged 25 to 45 in good health. The CDR3 nucleotides read TGTGCCACCAGCAGGGCTAATGAAAAACTGTTTTTT. Amino acids: CATSRANEKLFF. Drawing the rest from reference TRBV15 and TRBJ1-4, the complete variable domain is DAMVIQNPRYQVTQFGKPVTLSCSQTLNHNVMYWYQQKSSQAPKLLFHYYDKDFNNEADTPDNFQSRRPNTSFCFLDIRSPGLGDTAMYLCATSRANEKLFFGSGTQLSVL.